What follows are 20 T cell receptor beta chains derived from one specimen sequenced in a study of cytomegalovirus exposure and HLA in healthy donors. Use of 60 Vbeta and 13 Jbeta primers characterized the PCR. Method: immunoSEQ multiplex PCR; TCRdb's copy keeps in-frame clones and lacks some. The sample lists some 190,000 clones, 60% to 80% occurring once. Sequences were obtained from PBMCs. Receptors were obtained from a woman aged 18-35 years in good health and CMV-seronegative.

This clone was counted only a few times. This chain joins TRBV7-3 and TRBJ2-7, with 9 bases lining up with TRBD2. Germline V gene data show CDR1 as SGHTA and CDR2 as FQGTGA. CDR3 length: 13 amino acids. The V segment lost 7 bases and the J segment 6 bases; nucleotides outside the gene matches: 7. This CDR3 is CASKGLAFCEQYF. For the CDR3, the DNA is TGTGCCAGCAAGGGACTAGCATTTTGCGAGCAGTACTTC.

This clone came up a few times. This sequence joins TRBV28 and TRBJ1-6; possible D gene TRBD1, 6 bases. The V gene lost 6 bases and the J gene lost 7 bases, with 10 bases spanning the gap. The germline CDR1 and CDR2 sequences are MDHEN and SYDVKM. The CDR3 spans 13 residues. In DNA, the CDR3 is TGTGCCAGCAGGGACAGTCTCAATTCACCCCTCCACTTT. Translation: CASRDSLNSPLHF.

The chain combines TRBV6-1 with TRBJ2-7; 8 nucleotides align to TRBD1. CDR3 size: 15 residues. Germline V gene data show CDR1 as MNHNS and CDR2 as SASEGT. Trimming removed 10 bases from V and 1 base from J; junction bases left unmatched: 12. The CDR3 nucleotides read TGTGCCATCTCTATTTGGGGGACAGGATCCTACGAGCAGTACTTC. It specifies CAISIWGTGSYEQYF.

This chain uses TRBV5-4 with TRBJ1-1, with D perhaps TRBD1 (5 bases). This CDR3 is built from 14 residues. V lost 1 base and J 1 base, leaving 8 bases between the germline ends. The germline gives CDR1 SGHNT, CDR2 YYREEE (reference sequence). The CDR3 DNA sequence: TGTGCCAGCAGCTTGCAGGGTTGGAACACTGAAGCTTTCTTT. It encodes CASSLQGWNTEAFF. The complete variable domain, with remaining parts taken from reference TRBV5-4 and TRBJ1-1, reads ETGVTQSPTHLIKTRGQQVTLRCSSQSGHNTVSWYQQALGQGPQFIFQYYREEENGRGNFPPRFSGLQFPNYSSELNVNALELDDSALYLCASSLQGWNTEAFFGQGTRLTVV.

The V and J genes are TRBV6-1 and TRBJ1-1; perhaps TRBD1 as D (5 bases). V gave up 1 base and J gave up 5 bases, with 11 bases separating them. Per the germline V gene, CDR1 is MNHNS and CDR2 is SASEGT. The CDR3 length is 14 residues. CDR3: CASSEGGRDTEAFF. The CDR3 nucleotides read TGTGCCAGCAGTGAAGGGGGCAGGGATACTGAAGCTTTCTTT.

This chain connects TRBV30 to TRBJ1-2; D uncertain. Germline V gives CDR1 GTSNPN, CDR2 SVGIG (reference sequence). The CDR3 contains 12 residues. V was pared by 0 bases and J by 6 bases, with 8 bases between. The CDR3 sequence: CAWSVGGNGYTF. CDR3 coding DNA: TGTGCCTGGAGTGTAGGAGGGAATGGCTACACCTTC.

This clone was seen only once. The chain uses TRBV7-9 and TRBJ2-1; no definite D call. CDR3 length: 12 amino acids. The germline gives CDR1 SEHNR, CDR2 FQNEAQ (reference sequence). The V gene lost 3 bases and the J gene lost 8 bases, with 8 bases spanning the gap. Written as DNA, the CDR3 is TGTGCCAGCAGCTTTTCGCGCGATGAGCAGTTCTTC. This sequence encodes CASSFSRDEQFF.

The chain carries TRBV29-1 and TRBJ2-2; no definite D call. This CDR3 has 13 residues. Germline V gene data show CDR1 as SQVTM and CDR2 as ANQGSEA. Deletions cut 5 bases from V and 5 bases from J, with 12 bases between. The CDR3 DNA reads TGCAGCGTTTCAAGAACGAGTACCGGGGAGCTGTTTTTT. Translation: CSVSRTSTGELFF.

Points on this clone: Sequence at one end of the junction differs from germline and may be a read error. The V and J genes are TRBV7-9 and TRBJ1-1; TRBD1 aligns across 7 bases. Looked up from germline, CDR1 is SEHNR and CDR2 is FQNEAQ (reference sequence). The CDR3 has 15 amino acids. CDR3 in DNA: TGTTCCAGCAGCTTAATCCGGGACAGGAACACTGAAGCTTTCTTT. Translated: CSSSLIRDRNTEAFF.

This sequence joins TRBV6-1 and TRBJ2-7; TRBD2 aligns across 8 bases. J was trimmed by 1 base and V by 5 bases; bases with no gene match: 4. The CDR3 is 14 residues long. Germline V gene sequence: CDR1 MNHNS, CDR2 SASEGT. DNA for the CDR3: TGTGCCAGCAGTCTACGGGGGGGTTCCTACGAGCAGTACTTC. Translation: CASSLRGGSYEQYF.

This clone was picked up one time. The chain joins TRBV15 to TRBJ2-5, with TRBD1 as a possible D gene (6 bases). The CDR3 is 13 residues long. The V end lost 0 bases, the J end lost 9 bases, and 11 bases lay between the germline ends. Germline lookup yields CDR1 LNHNV and CDR2 YYDKDF (reference sequence). This chain's CDR3 is CATSRDRQAAQYF. Written as DNA, the CDR3 is TGTGCCACCAGCAGAGATAGACAGGCCGCCCAGTACTTC.

CDR3 nucleotides: TGTGCCAGCACCGCGGGAGGGCCCACAGATACGCAGTATTTT. Protein product: CASTAGGPTDTQYF. V is TRBV28 and J is TRBJ2-3; 9 positions match TRBD2. Trimming removed 7 bases from V and 2 bases from J; junction bases left unmatched: 4. Germline V gives CDR1 MDHEN, CDR2 SYDVKM. The CDR3 sequence is 14 residues long.

This clone was picked up one time. The chain joins TRBV9 to TRBJ2-7, with 9 positions matching TRBD2. The V gene end was trimmed by 4 bases and the J gene end by 6 bases; junction bases not matched to a gene: 8. Germline assignment: CDR1 SGDLS and CDR2 YYNGEE. The CDR3 length is 14 residues. The CDR3 DNA sequence: TGTGCCAGCAGCCCCGTAGCGGGAGCCCCCGAGCAGTACTTC. Amino acids: CASSPVAGAPEQYF.

The genes are TRBV15 and TRBJ1-1; D ambiguous. CDR1 is LNHNV, CDR2 YYDKDF, per germline (reference sequence). The CDR3 consists of 16 residues. V was pared by 3 bases and J by 1 base, with 15 bases between. The CDR3 nucleotides are TGTGCCACCAGCAGGGGCTTAGACGTTCGGAACACTGAAGCTTTCTTT. This encodes CATSRGLDVRNTEAFF.

V is TRBV7-3 and J is TRBJ2-1, with D maybe TRBD1 (5 bases). The ends were cut back, 2 bases at V and 5 bases at J, with 10 bases in the middle. CDR1 is SGHTA and CDR2 is FQGTGA in the germline V gene. There are 14 residues in the CDR3. The CDR3: CASSLSTDHNEQFF. The CDR3 DNA sequence: TGTGCCAGCAGCTTATCGACAGACCACAATGAGCAGTTCTTC.

The chain uses TRBV27 and TRBJ2-1; D is undetermined. From germline, CDR1 is MNHEY and CDR2 SMNVEV (reference sequence). The V end was cut by 5 bases, the J end by 0 bases, with 23 bases between. The CDR3 runs to 19 residues. Written as DNA, the CDR3 is TGTGCCAGCAGTCCTTCGCTAAGGTTGCGGTCGAGCTCCTACAATGAGCAGTTCTTC. This codes for CASSPSLRLRSSSYNEQFF.

The chain combines TRBV5-1 with TRBJ2-2, with a tentative D call TRBD1 (6 bases). Germline CDR1 reads SGHRS; CDR2 reads YFSETQ. Trimming took off 4 bases at V and 2 bases at J, with 9 bases between the two ends. This CDR3 has 14 amino acids. In DNA form, the CDR3 reads TGCGCCAGCAGCCCGGGACACAACACCGGGGAGCTGTTTTTT. Its protein product is CASSPGHNTGELFF.

The rearrangement links TRBV27 to TRBJ1-1, with D uncertain. CDR1 MNHEY and CDR2 SMNVEV come from the germline V gene (reference sequence). With 6 bases removed from V and 1 base from J, the gap between germline ends came to 12 bases. The CDR3 is 14 amino acids. This CDR3 reads CASRNGRGNTEAFF. CDR3 sequence (DNA): TGTGCCAGCAGGAACGGACGGGGGAACACTGAAGCTTTCTTT.

This clone was seen only a few times. The chain carries TRBV23-1 and TRBJ1-4, with 8 nucleotides matching TRBD1. TRBV23-1 is recorded as an ORF, its role being uncertain. V shed 6 bases, J shed 8 bases, and the junction held 11 bases outside the gene matches. This CDR3 region has 15 residues. In nucleotides, the CDR3 is TGCGCCAGCAGCGGCTGGGACAGGTGCCGCGAAAAACTGTTTTTT. This encodes CASSGWDRCREKLFF.

The chain employs TRBV4-1 and TRBJ2-3; 7 bases match TRBD2. Germline V gene sequence: CDR1 MGHRA, CDR2 YSYEKL. This CDR3 contains 15 residues. V lost 3 bases, J lost 4 bases, and 7 bases stayed unmatched. The CDR3 DNA reads as TGCGCCAGCAGCCATCTAGCGGCTGGCGCAGATACGCAGTATTTT. Its translation is CASSHLAAGADTQYF.